There are a few counts of the clone carrying this T cell receptor beta chain. The data stem from a study of T-cell reconstitution after alpha-beta-depleted transplantation in children. V was shortened by 3 bases and J by 6 bases, with 14 bases between the two germline ends. The length of the CDR3 is 14 residues. Germline V gives CDR1 LGHNA, CDR2 YSLEER. It was with unique molecular identifiers that the TCRbeta library was prepared. Using its own MiXCR run on the PCR reads, TCRdb lists one record per CDR3 protein. The sample contains a few hundred thousand distinct CDR3 sequences, about a tenth of which appear only once.

The sequence came from a human donor who donated a stem cell graft to a child with acute lymphoblastic leukemia. Sequences were derived from PBMCs from the stem cell graft donor, sampled from the stem cell graft. V usage is TRBV4-3 and J usage is TRBJ1-2, with a tentative D call TRBD1 (5 bases). The CDR3 coding sequence is TGCGCCAGCAGCCAGGCGGCCGGGACTAATGGCTACACCTTC. It encodes CASSQAAGTNGYTF.